This is a list of T cell receptor beta chains from one sample in a study of T cell repertoires in cytomegalovirus infection. Via MiXCR, TCRdb re-called the reads, giving one row per CDR3 protein. The sample carries more than 650,000 distinct CDR3 sequences, 35% recorded once. Sequencing was done on a sample of PBMCs. These TCRs come from a human donor in good health (CMV status not recorded). Some clones in this sample may be carry-over from other donors' samples. Each CDR3 is given with its conserved first and last residue. A D gene is named only where the DNA matches it firmly. Only part of the rows carry a size: once, few, many, or a class if the clone is expanded.

V gene: TRBV20-1
D gene: TRBD2
clone size: .
J gene: TRBJ2-5
CDR3 protein: CSARDVSGDAQETQYF
CDR3 DNA: TGCAGTGCTAGAGATGTTAGCGGGGACGCTCAAGAGACCCAGTACTTC

V gene: TRBV10-3
D gene: .
clone size: .
J gene: TRBJ2-3
CDR3 protein: CAAKTREATDTQYF
CDR3 DNA: TGTGCCGCTAAGACAAGGGAAGCCACAGATACGCAGTATTTT

V gene: TRBV10-3
D gene: .
clone size: few
J gene: TRBJ2-7
CDR3 protein: CATSQGGNEYEQYF
CDR3 DNA: TGTGCCACTAGTCAAGGGGGAAATGAATACGAGCAGTACTTC

V gene: TRBV5-1
D gene: .
clone size: .
J gene: TRBJ1-2
CDR3 protein: CASSSRELPDGYTF
CDR3 DNA: TGCGCCAGCAGCTCCCGGGAGCTACCCGACGGCTACACCTTC

V gene: TRBV28
D gene: TRBD1
clone size: .
J gene: TRBJ1-1
CDR3 protein: CASRASRGRDTEAFF
CDR3 DNA: TGTGCCAGTCGGGCCAGCAGGGGGAGGGACACTGAAGCTTTCTTT

V gene: TRBV20-1
D gene: .
clone size: many
J gene: TRBJ2-3
CDR3 protein: CSARALQFSTDTQYF
CDR3 DNA: TGCAGTGCTAGAGCCCTTCAGTTTAGCACAGATACGCAGTATTTT

V gene: TRBV28
D gene: .
clone size: .
J gene: TRBJ1-4
CDR3 protein: CAISFLIGSEIQSATNEKLFF
CDR3 DNA: TGTGCCATCAGTTTCTTAATTGGGTCGGAGATTCAGTCGGCAACTAATGAAAAACTGTTTTTT

V gene: TRBV6-6
D gene: TRBD2
clone size: .
J gene: TRBJ2-3
CDR3 protein: CASSRAGEPTDTQYF
CDR3 DNA: TGTGCCAGCAGTAGAGCGGGGGAACCCACAGATACGCAGTATTTT

V gene: TRBV5-5
D gene: .
clone size: .
J gene: TRBJ1-2
CDR3 protein: CASSDRRTNYGYTF
CDR3 DNA: TGTGCCAGCAGCGACAGACGGACAAACTATGGCTACACCTTC

V gene: TRBV7-2
D gene: .
clone size: .
J gene: TRBJ2-4
CDR3 protein: CASSLESGGAKNIQYF
CDR3 DNA: TGTGCCAGCAGCTTAGAGTCAGGTGGGGCCAAAAACATTCAGTACTTC

V gene: TRBV7-2
D gene: .
clone size: many
J gene: TRBJ2-5
CDR3 protein: CASSLGSRNQETQYF
CDR3 DNA: TGTGCCAGCAGCTTAGGGTCTAGAAATCAAGAGACCCAGTACTTC

V gene: TRBV3-1
D gene: TRBD2
clone size: .
J gene: TRBJ2-7
CDR3 protein: CASSQARPSGTYEQYF
CDR3 DNA: TGTGCCAGCAGCCAAGCCCGGCCTAGCGGGACCTACGAGCAGTACTTC

V gene: TRBV11-2
D gene: TRBD1
clone size: many
J gene: TRBJ2-7
CDR3 protein: CASSSGPHGTGPSYEQYF
CDR3 DNA: TGTGCCAGCAGCTCCGGACCTCACGGGACAGGGCCTTCCTACGAGCAGTACTTC

V gene: TRBV6-2/TRBV6-3
D gene: .
clone size: .
J gene: TRBJ2-3
CDR3 protein: CAGSSEDTDTQYF
CDR3 DNA: TGTGCCGGGAGTTCCGAGGACACAGATACGCAGTATTTT

V gene: TRBV2
D gene: .
clone size: .
J gene: TRBJ1-5
CDR3 protein: CASSDKGGQPQHF
CDR3 DNA: TGTGCCAGCAGTGACAAGGGTGGTCAGCCCCAGCATTTT

V gene: TRBV12-3/TRBV12-4
D gene: .
clone size: .
J gene: TRBJ1-5
CDR3 protein: CASSAIKSSNQPQHF
CDR3 DNA: TGTGCCAGCAGTGCAATAAAGAGTTCTAATCAGCCCCAGCATTTT

V gene: TRBV7-2
D gene: .
clone size: many
J gene: TRBJ2-3
CDR3 protein: CASSLGVPDTQYF
CDR3 DNA: TGTGCCAGCAGCTTAGGTGTTCCAGATACGCAGTATTTT

V gene: TRBV29-1
D gene: .
clone size: once
J gene: TRBJ1-2
CDR3 protein: CSAATGGGYTF
CDR3 DNA: TGCAGCGCCGCGACGGGGGGTGGCTACACCTTC

V gene: TRBV14
D gene: TRBD1
clone size: .
J gene: TRBJ2-1
CDR3 protein: CASSLLGGTGGSDVRFF
CDR3 DNA: TGTGCCAGCAGCCTCCTGGGGGGGACAGGGGGAAGTGATGTGCGGTTCTTC

V gene: TRBV4-2
D gene: TRBD2
clone size: .
J gene: TRBJ2-7
CDR3 protein: CASSQDMERGGHYEQYF
CDR3 DNA: TGTGCCAGCAGCCAAGATATGGAGCGGGGAGGTCATTACGAGCAGTACTTC

V gene: TRBV4-1
D gene: .
clone size: .
J gene: TRBJ2-6
CDR3 protein: CASSQLHRRSGANVLTF
CDR3 DNA: TGCGCCAGCAGCCAACTCCACCGCCGATCTGGGGCCAACGTCCTGACTTTC

V gene: TRBV9
D gene: .
clone size: .
J gene: TRBJ1-6
CDR3 protein: CASSVGGAPLQF
CDR3 DNA: TGTGCCAGCAGCGTAGGGGGAGCACCCCTCCAATTT

V gene: TRBV5-1
D gene: TRBD2
clone size: .
J gene: TRBJ2-2
CDR3 protein: CASSPRGGLELFF
CDR3 DNA: TGCGCCAGCAGCCCGCGGGGGGGCCTGGAGCTGTTTTTT

V gene: TRBV5-1
D gene: TRBD1
clone size: .
J gene: TRBJ2-1
CDR3 protein: CASSLGGQGYNEQFF
CDR3 DNA: TGCGCCAGCAGCTTGGGAGGACAGGGGTACAATGAGCAGTTCTTC

V gene: TRBV19
D gene: TRBD1
clone size: .
J gene: TRBJ2-5
CDR3 protein: CASSSTRGLGKETQYF
CDR3 DNA: TGTGCCAGTAGTAGTACAAGGGGGCTCGGAAAAGAGACCCAGTACTTC

V gene: TRBV27
D gene: .
clone size: .
J gene: TRBJ1-5
CDR3 protein: CASKSDVQSNQPQHF
CDR3 DNA: TGTGCCAGCAAGTCGGACGTACAAAGCAATCAGCCCCAGCATTTT

V gene: TRBV12-3/TRBV12-4
D gene: .
clone size: .
J gene: TRBJ1-4
CDR3 protein: CASTREGPGEKLFF
CDR3 DNA: TGTGCCAGCACCCGTGAAGGGCCGGGTGAAAAACTGTTTTTT

V gene: TRBV7-9
D gene: TRBD1
clone size: .
J gene: TRBJ1-1
CDR3 protein: CASSSTGERNTEAFF
CDR3 DNA: TGTGCCAGCAGCTCCACAGGGGAGAGGAACACTGAAGCTTTCTTT

V gene: TRBV2
D gene: .
clone size: .
J gene: TRBJ1-6
CDR3 protein: CASSEDRAMGSPLHF
CDR3 DNA: TGTGCCAGCAGTGAGGACCGTGCGATGGGATCACCCCTCCACTTT

V gene: TRBV6-6
D gene: TRBD1
clone size: .
J gene: TRBJ1-1
CDR3 protein: CARDLWTGGPEAFF
CDR3 DNA: TGTGCCAGGGACCTCTGGACAGGGGGCCCTGAAGCTTTCTTT

V gene: TRBV6-1
D gene: .
clone size: .
J gene: TRBJ1-1
CDR3 protein: CASKGEGTEAFF
CDR3 DNA: TGTGCCAGCAAGGGGGAGGGCACTGAAGCTTTCTTT